The clone carrying this TCR beta chain was seen many times. This sample stems from a study of spatial heterogeneity in lung cancer. Study as a whole: A consistent excess of beta-chain over alpha-chain sequences was detected.

Time point of the sample: blood at routine non-recurrence follow-up after resection. Whole RNA obtained from tumor, nontumor lung or frozen PBMC underwent sequencing without sorting. Trimming pared 2 bases from V and 4 bases from J, leaving 11 bases between. Germline values: CDR1 LNHDA, CDR2 SQIVND (reference sequence). The CDR3 length is 14 residues. Every cDNA TCR molecule received its own unique molecular identifier. MiXCR, applied by TCRdb to the 5' RACE reads, yields one record per CDR3 protein. This table has about 94,000 distinct CDR3 sequences, just under 20% appearing once. Sample: PBMCs, taken at follow-up. This TCR was sampled from a male donor with early-stage non-small cell lung cancer. The V gene is TRBV19, the J gene TRBJ1-2, with no clear D. The CDR3 nucleotides read TGTGCCAGTAGTATAAAACAGTACGTCTATGGCTACACCTTC. Protein: CASSIKQYVYGYTF.